The clone carrying this T cell receptor beta chain was counted at least ten times. As yet, its antigen is unknown. This specimen comes from a study of T cells in Graves' hyperthyroidism and ophthalmopathy. Findings and caveats of the study: From stable hyperthyroidism, ophthalmopathy was separated by a 13 V-J model.

There were TCR beta CDR3 regions amplified from RNA transcripts. RT-PCR in the first round (using the HTBI primer set) targeted the TCR CDR3. MiXCR, run by TCRdb on the multiplex PCR reads, gives a single entry per CDR3 protein. Altogether roughly 500,000 distinct CDR3 sequences are present, approximately 25% being singletons, with the ten largest covering 11%. This clonotype was obtained from a woman in her thirties with Graves' ophthalmopathy. Sequenced material: blood.

The chain's CDR3 is CASIPTGRYSNQPQHF. DNA for the CDR3: TGTGCCAGTATCCCCACGGGACGATATAGCAATCAGCCCCAGCATTTT. The chain is built from TRBV19 and TRBJ1-5; maybe TRBD1 (5 bases). Germline CDR1 and CDR2: LNHDA and SQIVND (reference sequence). The V end lost 7 bases, the J end lost 0 bases, and 16 bases lay between the germline ends. This CDR3 has 16 amino acids.